Each of the 28 T cell receptor beta chains below was sequenced from the same sample in a study of post-analysis software for immune sequencing data (dated by TCRdb to 2015 to 2017). Findings and caveats that apply to the study as a whole: Significantly higher frequencies in patients than in controls were found for roughly 5 TRBV segments, including TRBV5-6, TRBV5-1 and TRBV20-1.

No antigens are known for them. The method was PCR. The data were produced on an Illumina HiSeq 2500. To reduce PCR and sequencing biases, unique molecular identifiers were incorporated into the TCR beta cDNA libraries. The public sequencing data were trimmed at Q25 with fastp and processed into clonotypes with MiXCR by TCRdb, which kept only in-frame beta chains. Each entry merges the rows of one CDR3 protein and shows their most common DNA and genes. The sample yields about 260,000 distinct CDR3 sequences; about 38% were counted once. The ten largest clones add up to around 5% of the sample. The sequenced material came from blood. The receptors were gathered from a girl aged 5-17 years with multiple sclerosis.

There are many counts of this clonotype. The rearrangement links TRBV6-5 to TRBJ2-1; TRBD1 matches at 9 bases. The J segment lost 4 bases and the V segment lost 2 bases, leaving 3 bases of the junction unmatched. CDR3 length: 15 residues. CDR1 is MNHEY and CDR2 is SVGAGI in the germline V gene. CDR3 DNA sequence: TGTGCCAGCAGTTACGGGGGACAGGGTTACAATGAGCAGTTCTTC. Translation: CASSYGGQGYNEQFF.

The chain's CDR3 is CASTRTVNTEAFF. Here the CDR3 DNA reads TGTGCCAGCACGCGGACGGTGAACACTGAAGCTTTCTTT. This chain joins TRBV6-6 and TRBJ1-1, with D unclear. CDR3 size: 13 residues. The germline CDR1 and CDR2 sequences are MNHNY and SVGAGI (reference sequence). Trimming pared 7 bases from V and 0 bases from J, leaving 9 bases between.

This clonotype was found a few times. The chain uses TRBV7-9 and TRBJ2-5; D unresolved. Trimming took 0 bases from V and 5 from J, leaving 7 bases between them. The CDR3 contains 13 residues. Germline CDR1 reads SEHNR; CDR2 reads FQNEAQ (reference sequence). The CDR3 region has the DNA TGTGCCAGCAGCTTAGCTTTTCCCGAGACCCAGTACTTC. Its protein is CASSLAFPETQYF.

In this sample, this clonotype turned up many times. The chain joins TRBV5-1 to TRBJ1-2; TRBD1 matches 7 bases. This CDR3 region has 16 residues. The V and J ends lost 0 bases and 0 bases, in that order; junction bases with no gene match: 5. Per the germline V gene, CDR1 is SGHRS and CDR2 is YFSETQ. The CDR3 reads CASSLDRGLANYGYTF. CDR3 coding DNA: TGCGCCAGCAGCTTGGACAGGGGTCTAGCTAACTATGGCTACACCTTC.

The chain links TRBV6-1 to TRBJ1-4; D remains ambiguous. The CDR3 covers 16 residues. CDR1 MNHNS and CDR2 SASEGT come from the germline V gene. Trimming shortened V by 6 bases and J by 0 bases, and 14 bases separated the two germline ends. The CDR3 sequence: CASSPQTPATNEKLFF. CDR3 in DNA: TGTGCCAGCAGCCCCCAAACGCCAGCAACTAATGAAAAACTGTTTTTT.

CDR3 in amino acids: CASSHLGGREGYTF. The DNA of the CDR3 is TGTGCCAGCAGTCATCTGGGGGGGAGAGAGGGCTACACCTTC. The chain has TRBV27 and TRBJ1-2, with D possibly being TRBD1 (5 bases). From germline, CDR1 is MNHEY and CDR2 SMNVEV (reference sequence). The V end was cut by 5 bases, the J end by 8 bases, with 18 bases between. The CDR3 is 14 residues long.

This clonotype was recorded many times. The rearrangement links TRBV6-2 or TRBV6-3 to TRBJ2-6; D may be TRBD2 (5 bases). V gave up 6 bases and J gave up 1 base, with 19 bases separating them. The CDR3 consists of 18 residues. Germline assignment: CDR1 MNHEY and CDR2 SVGEGT. The CDR3: CASRTTRVTRSGANVLTF. CDR3 in DNA: TGTGCCAGCAGAACGACTCGGGTAACTAGATCTGGGGCCAACGTCCTGACTTTC.

This chain uses TRBV27 with TRBJ2-4; no definite D call. This CDR3 is 13 amino acids long. Germline V gene lookup returns CDR1 MNHEY and CDR2 SMNVEV (reference sequence). V lost 11 bases, J lost 2 bases, and 13 bases lay in between. The CDR3 is CAVQSGSKNIQYF. The CDR3 DNA is TGTGCCGTCCAGTCCGGGTCCAAAAACATTCAGTACTTC.

This clonotype has ten or more counts. V gene TRBV11-2 combines with J gene TRBJ2-7; weak D call: TRBD2 (5 bases). Looked up from germline, CDR1 is SGHAT and CDR2 is FQNNGV. V was clipped by 2 bases and J by 3 bases, with 14 bases between them. CDR3 length: 15 amino acids. CDR3 protein: CASSLSSEVFYEQYF. CDR3 in DNA: TGTGCCAGCAGCTTAAGTAGCGAGGTTTTCTACGAGCAGTACTTC.

For this clonotype: Since the CDR3 does not end with the conserved phenylalanine or tryptophan, this likely comes from a read error. The rearrangement links TRBV4-1 to TRBJ2-3, with a weak D call TRBD1 (6 bases). Germline CDR1 is MGHRA and CDR2 is YSYEKL. This CDR3 contains 17 residues. Deletions cut 1 base from V and 4 bases from J, with 18 bases between. CDR3: CASSQGFSAGDPDTQYC. In DNA form, the CDR3 reads TGCGCCAGCAGCCAAGGGTTCTCGGCAGGGGATCCAGATACGCAGTATTGT.

This clonotype has only a few counts. The V call is TRBV6-1, the J call TRBJ1-1, with 10 bases matching TRBD1. The length of the CDR3 is 14 residues. Germline V gene sequence: CDR1 MNHNS, CDR2 SASEGT. The ends lost 5 bases at V and 3 bases at J; junction bases unmatched: 3. CDR3 residues: CASSRQGADTEAFF. In nucleotides, the CDR3 is TGTGCCAGCAGTCGACAGGGGGCGGACACTGAAGCTTTCTTT.

This clonotype was counted a few times. A single base separates this from a much larger clone, so it may be a read error. This chain uses TRBV7-2 with TRBJ2-7; TRBD2 is a possible D gene (5 bases). Germline assignment: CDR1 SGHTA and CDR2 FQGNSA. CDR3 length: 15 residues. Here the CDR3 reads CAGSLDGRASYEQYF. Here the CDR3 DNA reads TGTGCCGGCAGCTTAGATGGGCGGGCCTCCTACGAGCAGTACTTC.

Concerning this clonotype itself: The junction departs from the called germline gene at one end, perhaps through a read error. J is TRBJ1-3 and V is TRBV2; 7 bases map to TRBD1. This CDR3 spans 18 amino acids. Germline CDR1 reads SNHLY; CDR2 reads FYNNEI. The CDR3 is CAGSESPPGQSSGNTIYF. DNA of the CDR3: TGTGCCGGCAGTGAAAGCCCCCCGGGACAGAGCTCTGGAAACACCATATATTTT.

This clonotype was counted ten times or more. The rearrangement links TRBV29-1 to TRBJ1-2; D is unresolved. V lost 3 bases, J lost 2 bases, and 10 bases lay in between. CDR1 and CDR2 from the germline V gene are SQVTM and ANQGSEA. This CDR3 has 13 amino acids. The CDR3 DNA reads as TGCAGCGTTGAGGCCCCGGAGAACTATGGCTACACCTTC. Its translation: CSVEAPENYGYTF.

In its sample, this clonotype was seen a few times. The rearrangement joins TRBV7-8 to TRBJ1-4, with a tentative D call TRBD1 (6 bases). V dropped 1 base and J dropped 3 bases, with 21 bases sitting between them. The CDR3 is 19 residues long. The germline gives CDR1 SGHVS, CDR2 FQNEAQ. CDR3 DNA sequence: TGTGCCAGCAGCTTAGTTCCGGGGGCCATGCGTACAGCTAATGAAAAACTGTTTTTT. Its translation: CASSLVPGAMRTANEKLFF.

V gene TRBV6-1 combines with J gene TRBJ2-3; TRBD1 matches at 11 bases. Germline V gives CDR1 MNHNS, CDR2 SASEGT. Unmatched junction bases numbered 7, after V lost 11 bases and J lost 3 bases. This CDR3 is 14 amino acids long. The CDR3 loop reads CAARDRGGTDTQYF. The CDR3 bases are TGTGCCGCCAGGGACAGGGGGGGAACAGATACGCAGTATTTT.

Concerning this clonotype: A junction boundary mismatches the germline segment, possibly from a read error. This sequence joins TRBV20-1 and TRBJ1-1; no definite D call. The CDR3 is 12 residues long. Germline V CDR1 and CDR2: DFQATT, SNEGSKA (reference sequence). The CDR3 sequence is CSATQPNTGAFF. The CDR3 DNA follows: TGCAGTGCCACACAGCCGAACACTGGAGCTTTCTTT.

This clonotype was counted only a few times. The chain employs TRBV7-9 and TRBJ1-4, with a weak D call TRBD1 (5 bases). The length of the CDR3 is 12 residues. V shed 2 bases and J shed 15 bases, with 13 bases lying between them. Germline CDR1 reads SEHNR; CDR2 reads FQNEAQ (reference sequence). This chain's CDR3 is CASSLSGRALFF. For the CDR3, the DNA is TGTGCCAGCAGCTTATCGGGCAGGGCTTTGTTTTTT.

This clonotype showed up just a few times. The chain combines TRBV19 with TRBJ2-1; TRBD2 is a possible D gene (7 bases). Germline assignment: CDR1 LNHDA and CDR2 SQIVND (reference sequence). The CDR3 is 12 residues long. V was trimmed by 9 bases and J by 9 bases, leaving 15 bases between them. This CDR3 reads CASGRGAGEQFF. CDR3 in DNA: TGTGCCAGCGGCCGGGGGGCAGGTGAGCAGTTCTTC. Filled out from reference TRBV19 and TRBJ2-1, the complete variable domain reads DGGITQSPKYLFRKEGQNVTLSCEQNLNHDAMYWYRQDPGQGLRLIYYSQIVNDFQKGDIAEGYSVSREKKESFPLTVTSAQKNPTAFYLCASGRGAGEQFFGPGTRLTVL.

This clonotype has ten or more counts. The chain recombines TRBV3-1 with TRBJ2-1; D is possibly TRBD2 (7 bases). There are 16 residues in the CDR3. Trimming removed 6 bases at V and 1 base at J, with 16 bases between. Germline CDR1 is LGHDT and CDR2 is YNNKEL (reference sequence). The CDR3 DNA sequence: TGTGCCAGCAGGCCGGGGGGCCTCATGTCCTACAATGAGCAGTTCTTC. As protein: CASRPGGLMSYNEQFF.

The V and J genes are TRBV19 and TRBJ2-5; no clear D. CDR3 length: 13 amino acids. V was cut by 3 bases and J by 7 bases, with 12 bases left in between. Germline loops: CDR1 LNHDA, CDR2 SQIVND (reference sequence). CDR3 coding DNA: TGTGCCAGTAGTATCTCCTCTATAGGGACCCAGTACTTC. This codes for CASSISSIGTQYF.

This clonotype showed up just a few times. A much more abundant neighbour one base away suggests this may be a read error. DNA for the CDR3: TGTGCCAGCAGTTACGGGCCCTTACGGGGCTATGGCTACACCTTC. It is translated as CASSYGPLRGYGYTF. The gene calls are TRBV6-6 and TRBJ1-2; no clear D. The V end lost 2 bases, the J end lost 4 bases, and 14 bases lay between the germline ends. This CDR3 region has 15 residues. Looked up from germline, CDR1 is MNHNY and CDR2 is SVGAGI (reference sequence).

This rearrangement joins TRBV20-1 to TRBJ2-7; TRBD2 matches at 10 bases. Germline CDR1 DFQATT, CDR2 SNEGSKA (reference sequence). The CDR3 consists of 14 residues. Trimming removed 3 bases from V and 7 bases from J; junction bases left unmatched: 9. Here the CDR3 DNA reads TGCAGTGCTAGTTACCCTAGCGGGAGATGGGAGCAGTACTTC. Encoded protein: CSASYPSGRWEQYF.

Comment on this clonotype: A read error may be the cause here, since a much bigger clone is one base away. V is TRBV6-5 and J is TRBJ1-1, with 7 bases that match TRBD1. CDR3 size: 14 residues. CDR1 and CDR2 (germline): MNHEY, SVGAGI. CDR3 nucleotides: TGTGCCGGCAGCCCCCGCAGGGGGGACACTGAAGCTTTCTTT. Translating gives CAGSPRRGDTEAFF.

This clonotype was counted between two and nine times. The V call is TRBV6-5, the J call TRBJ2-1, with TRBD2 identical over 10 bases. Germline V CDR1 and CDR2: MNHEY, SVGAGI. The CDR3 sequence is 15 residues long. The V and J ends lost 6 bases and 7 bases, in that order; junction bases with no gene match: 9. This CDR3 reads CASRRTSGLTNEQFF. DNA for the CDR3: TGTGCCAGCAGGAGGACTAGCGGACTGACGAATGAGCAGTTCTTC.

Concerning this clonotype: This may stem from a read error, because a much larger clone lies one nucleotide away. The CDR3 carries no conserved terminal phenylalanine or tryptophan, so it likely arises from a read error. This sequence joins TRBV12-3 or TRBV12-4 and TRBJ1-4; D remains unclear. Trimming pared 6 bases from V and 10 bases from J, leaving 15 bases between. The CDR3 has 13 residues. The CDR3 DNA follows: TGTGCCAGCAGAAACGACTATGTTGGAAAACTGTTTTTG. Residues: CASRNDYVGKLFL.

This clonotype was observed many times. This rearrangement joins TRBV12-3 or TRBV12-4 to TRBJ2-1, with 7 bases that match TRBD1. The ends lost 1 base at V and 8 bases at J; junction bases unmatched: 5. The CDR3 contains 14 residues. In DNA form, the CDR3 reads TGTGCCAGCAGTTTAGGGGGACAGAGGTATGAGCAGTTCTTC. Amino acid sequence: CASSLGGQRYEQFF.

The V call is TRBV12-3 or TRBV12-4, the J call TRBJ2-1; no clear D. The V end lost 1 base, the J end lost 9 bases, and 4 bases lay between the germline ends. CDR3 length: 11 residues. The CDR3 sequence: CASSLGVEQFF. The CDR3 nucleotides read TGTGCCAGCAGTTTAGGGGTTGAGCAGTTCTTC.